Below are 12 T cell receptor beta chains sequenced from a single sample in a study of blood T cell repertoires in COVID-19. The table came from immunoSEQ multiplex PCR; TCRdb's copy has only in-frame clones and leaves some out. The table has roughly 180,000 clones, 65% to 90% seen once. Material for sequencing was peripheral blood. These receptor sequences come from a man in his sixties with acute or convalescent COVID-19.

This rearrangement joins TRBV28 to TRBJ2-7; 11 nucleotides line up with TRBD1. The CDR3 has 13 amino acids. Germline values: CDR1 MDHEN, CDR2 SYDVKM. V shed 2 bases, J shed 7 bases, and the junction held 1 base outside the gene matches. CDR3 region: CASSLGTGGEQYF. CDR3 DNA: TGTGCCAGCAGTTTAGGGACAGGGGGTGAGCAGTACTTC.

This chain uses TRBV4-2 with TRBJ1-6, with TRBD1 matching over 10 bases. The CDR3 totals 15 residues. Trimming removed 4 bases from V and 14 bases from J; junction bases left unmatched: 11. Germline assignment: CDR1 LGHNA and CDR2 YNFKEQ. The CDR3 DNA reads TGTGCCAGCAGCCTAGGGACAGGGGATAATAGGGCCCTCCACTTT. It specifies CASSLGTGDNRALHF.

V and J are TRBV30 and TRBJ2-1; 11 positions agree with TRBD2. Germline trimming cut 4 bases from V and 5 bases from J; bases unmatched to any gene: 4. The CDR3 length is 14 residues. Germline CDR1 is GTSNPN and CDR2 is SVGIG (reference sequence). The CDR3 sequence: CAWTKTSGNNEQFF. CDR3 DNA sequence: TGTGCCTGGACCAAGACTAGCGGGAACAATGAGCAGTTCTTC. The entire variable domain, with the rest obtained from reference TRBV30 and TRBJ2-1, is as follows: SQTIHQWPATLVQPVGSPLSLECTVEGTSNPNLYWYRQAAGRGLQLLFYSVGIGQISSEVPQNLSASRPQDRQFILSSKKLLLSDSGFYLCAWTKTSGNNEQFFGPGTRLTVL.

The gene calls are TRBV11-3 and TRBJ2-3, with 10 bases identical to TRBD2. The germline gives CDR1 SGHNT, CDR2 YENEEA. The CDR3 totals 17 residues. V dropped 2 bases and J dropped 3; count of bases not matched to a gene: 8. The CDR3 sequence: CASSLRLAGATTDTQYF. For the CDR3, the DNA is TGTGCCAGCAGCTTAAGGCTAGCGGGAGCCACAACAGATACGCAGTATTTT.

This clone was seen a single time. This chain connects TRBV6-1 to TRBJ1-1; TRBD1 matches at 10 bases. Germline CDR1 is MNHNS and CDR2 is SASEGT. The CDR3 consists of 16 residues. Unmatched junction bases numbered 9, after V lost 1 base and J lost 7 bases. CDR3 bases: TGTGCCAGCAGTGAAGTGCCGGGACAGGGGTATTTTGAAGCTTTCTTT. Protein: CASSEVPGQGYFEAFF.

The genes are TRBV7-8 and TRBJ2-1, with 11 bases lining up with TRBD2. Germline lookup yields CDR1 SGHVS and CDR2 FQNEAQ. V dropped 5 bases and J dropped 7; count of bases not matched to a gene: 7. The CDR3 spans 15 residues. The chain's CDR3 is CASSPTSGITNEQFF. CDR3 sequence (DNA): TGTGCCAGCAGCCCGACTAGCGGGATCACGAATGAGCAGTTCTTC.

The J gene is TRBJ2-1, the V gene TRBV18; 12 positions match TRBD2. The V gene's germline CDR1 is KGHSH and CDR2 LQKENI. J gave up 4 bases and V 0 bases, and 4 bases lay outside the gene matches. This CDR3 region has 17 residues. CDR3 sequence (DNA): TGTGCCAGCTCACCACCGACTAGCGGGAGCCCTTACAATGAGCAGTTCTTC. As protein: CASSPPTSGSPYNEQFF.

J is TRBJ1-5 and V is TRBV21-1; the table names TRBD1, a call not compared with the DNA. TRBV21-1 is reported as a pseudogene. The CDR3 runs 17 residues. As DNA, the CDR3 is TGTGCCAGCAGCAAATGGGACAGTCCCTATAGCTATCAGCCCCAGCATTTT. Residues: CASSKWDSPYSYQPQHF.

This chain connects TRBV3-1 (or the pseudogene TRBV3-2) to TRBJ2-7; TRBD1 matches 9 bases. Germline V gene sequence: CDR1 LGHDT, CDR2 YNNKEL (reference sequence). The CDR3 contains 17 residues. V lost 3 bases and J lost 6; bases outside the gene matches: 15. The CDR3 DNA reads as TGTGCCAGCAGCCATCCCTCCCCGGGACAGGGAGGTAGCGAGCAGTACTTC. As protein: CASSHPSPGQGGSEQYF.

The chain recombines TRBV28 with TRBJ2-7; TRBD1 might be the D (5 bases). Trimming took off 10 bases at V and 1 base at J, with 17 bases between the two ends. Germline V gives CDR1 MDHEN, CDR2 SYDVKM. The CDR3 contains 14 residues. In DNA form, the CDR3 reads TGTGCCACTGGGGTGGGGCGGTTTTCCTACGAGCAGTACTTC. As protein: CATGVGRFSYEQYF. The full variable domain, rest sourced from reference TRBV28 and TRBJ2-7, is DVKVTQSSRYLVKRTGEKVFLECVQDMDHENMFWYRQDPGLGLRLIYFSYDVKMKEKGDIPEGYSVSREKKERFSLILESASTNQTSMYLCATGVGRFSYEQYFGPGTRLTVT.

The rearrangement uses TRBV7-9 and TRBJ2-2; 14 nucleotides align to TRBD2. J gave up 5 bases and V 7 bases, and 9 bases lay outside the gene matches. CDR1 SEHNR and CDR2 FQNEAQ come from the germline V gene (reference sequence). The CDR3 is made up of 17 amino acids. The CDR3 DNA sequence: TGTGCCAGCATCAGGACTAGCGGGGGGCTCTCTACCGGGGAGCTGTTTTTT. The encoded protein is CASIRTSGGLSTGELFF.

This rearrangement joins TRBV7-6 to TRBJ1-1, with 7 bases lining up with TRBD1. Germline V gene sequence: CDR1 SGHVS, CDR2 FNYEAQ. V lost 1 base and J lost 3; bases outside the gene matches: 2. The CDR3 is 14 residues long. The CDR3 DNA reads as TGTGCCAGCAGCTTAGGGGGACAGTACACTGAAGCTTTCTTT. This sequence encodes CASSLGGQYTEAFF.